The clone carrying this T cell receptor beta chain is medium-sized. Each library started from roughly 16 ng of total RNA using the QIAseq Immune Repertoire TCR panel. A single record per CDR3 protein comes from TCRdb applying MiXCR to the reads. The profile covers about a thousand distinct CDR3 sequences, with around 8% appearing a single time and 5.5% to 7% taken by the ten largest. The sample is drawn from a study of circulating CD8 cells and anti-PD-1 response in melanoma. Live CD3+CD8+TCRalphabeta+ cells were sorted into four subsets by PD-1 and/or TIGIT. The sequence derives from a human donor with melanoma. The sequenced sample was CD8+ T cells from PBMCs, obtained at baseline or after one month of anti-PD-1 therapy (not recorded which).

This CDR3 is CASSLTGGVEQYF. The CDR3 nucleotides are TGTGCCAGCAGTTTAACAGGGGGAGTCGAGCAGTACTTC. V gene TRBV27 combines with J gene TRBJ2-7; 8 nucleotides line up with TRBD1. Per the germline V gene, CDR1 is MNHEY and CDR2 is SMNVEV (reference sequence). The CDR3 spans 13 residues. J lost 6 bases, V lost 2 bases, and 3 bases had no gene match.